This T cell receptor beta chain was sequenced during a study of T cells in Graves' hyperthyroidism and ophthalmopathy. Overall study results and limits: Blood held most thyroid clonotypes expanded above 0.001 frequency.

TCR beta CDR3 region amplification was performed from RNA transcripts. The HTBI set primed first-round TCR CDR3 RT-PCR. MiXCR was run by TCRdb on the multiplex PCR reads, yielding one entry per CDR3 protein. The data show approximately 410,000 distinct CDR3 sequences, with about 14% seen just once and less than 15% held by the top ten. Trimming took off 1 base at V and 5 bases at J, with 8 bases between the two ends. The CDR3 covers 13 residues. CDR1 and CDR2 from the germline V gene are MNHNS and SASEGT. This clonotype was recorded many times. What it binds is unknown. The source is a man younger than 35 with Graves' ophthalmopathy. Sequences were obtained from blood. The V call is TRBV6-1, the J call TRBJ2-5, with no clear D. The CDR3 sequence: CASSEGVRETQYF. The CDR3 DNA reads TGTGCCAGCAGTGAAGGTGTGAGGGAGACCCAGTACTTC.